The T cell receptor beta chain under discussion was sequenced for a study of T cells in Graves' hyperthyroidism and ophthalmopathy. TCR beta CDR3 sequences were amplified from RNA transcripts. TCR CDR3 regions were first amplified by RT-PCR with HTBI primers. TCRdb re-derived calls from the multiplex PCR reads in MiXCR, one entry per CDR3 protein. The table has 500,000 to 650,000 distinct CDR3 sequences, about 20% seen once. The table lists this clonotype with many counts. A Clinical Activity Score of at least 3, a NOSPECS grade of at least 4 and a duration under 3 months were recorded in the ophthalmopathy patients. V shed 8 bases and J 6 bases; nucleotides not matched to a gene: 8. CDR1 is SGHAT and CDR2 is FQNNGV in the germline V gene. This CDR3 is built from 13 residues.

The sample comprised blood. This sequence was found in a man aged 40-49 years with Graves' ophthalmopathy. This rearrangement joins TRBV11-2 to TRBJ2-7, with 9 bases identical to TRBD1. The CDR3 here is CASSPGTGREQYF. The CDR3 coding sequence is TGTGCCAGCTCACCCGGGACAGGGCGCGAGCAGTACTTC.